This TCR beta chain was recovered during a study of T cells in Graves' hyperthyroidism and ophthalmopathy. General study findings and limits: Ophthalmopathy and stable hyperthyroidism were told apart by a 13 V-J model.

There are many counts of this clonotype. As yet, its antigen is unknown. The CDR3 runs 11 residues. Germline V lookup: CDR1 SQVTM, CDR2 ANQGSEA. V was shortened by 4 bases and J by 0 bases, with 3 bases between the two germline ends. Researchers amplified the TCR beta CDR3 regions from RNA transcripts. When the TCR CDR3 underwent first-round RT-PCR, the HTBI primer set was used. TCRdb reprocessed the multiplex PCR reads via MiXCR and lists one record per CDR3 protein. The sample shows under 400,000 distinct CDR3 sequences, 15% to 20% of them seen only once. This TCR was sampled from a man aged 25 to 40 with Graves' hyperthyroidism. What was sequenced was blood. The rearrangement links TRBV29-1 to TRBJ1-2; the D is unclear. For the CDR3, the DNA is TGCAGCGTTGGCACTAACTATGGCTACACCTTC. This gives the protein CSVGTNYGYTF.